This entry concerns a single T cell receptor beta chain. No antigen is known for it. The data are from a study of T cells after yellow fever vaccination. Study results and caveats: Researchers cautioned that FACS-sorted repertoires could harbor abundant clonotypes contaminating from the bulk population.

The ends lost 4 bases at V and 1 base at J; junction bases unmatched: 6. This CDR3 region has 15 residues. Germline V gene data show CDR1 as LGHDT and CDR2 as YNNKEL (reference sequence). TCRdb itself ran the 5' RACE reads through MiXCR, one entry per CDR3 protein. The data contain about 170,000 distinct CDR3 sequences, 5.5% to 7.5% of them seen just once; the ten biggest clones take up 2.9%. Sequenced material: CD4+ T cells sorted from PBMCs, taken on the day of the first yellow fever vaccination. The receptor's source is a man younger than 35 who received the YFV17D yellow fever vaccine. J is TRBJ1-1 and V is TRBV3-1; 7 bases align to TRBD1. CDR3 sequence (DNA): TGTGCCAGCAGCCGACGACAGGGAACGAACACTGAAGCTTTCTTT. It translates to CASSRRQGTNTEAFF.